The sequence of this T cell receptor beta chain was determined in a study of tumor and adjacent non-tumor tissue in lung cancer. The library came from three nested PCR rounds adapted from ARM-PCR protocols. TCRdb itself ran the multiplex PCR reads through MiXCR, one entry per CDR3 protein. Among about 140,000 distinct CDR3 sequences listed, around 61% were seen once. V lost 2 bases and J 9 bases, leaving 10 bases between the germline ends. CDR3 length: 12 amino acids. The germline V gene has CDR1 MNHNY and CDR2 SVGAGI (reference sequence). The template was RNA from unsorted bulk tissue. This chain joins TRBV6-6 and TRBJ2-5; D call uncertain. This clonotype originated in a man in his 60s with small cell lung cancer. The sample consisted of lung tumor tissue. CDR3: CASSYVIGSQYF. The CDR3 coding sequence is TGTGCCAGCAGTTACGTTATTGGTTCCCAGTACTTC.